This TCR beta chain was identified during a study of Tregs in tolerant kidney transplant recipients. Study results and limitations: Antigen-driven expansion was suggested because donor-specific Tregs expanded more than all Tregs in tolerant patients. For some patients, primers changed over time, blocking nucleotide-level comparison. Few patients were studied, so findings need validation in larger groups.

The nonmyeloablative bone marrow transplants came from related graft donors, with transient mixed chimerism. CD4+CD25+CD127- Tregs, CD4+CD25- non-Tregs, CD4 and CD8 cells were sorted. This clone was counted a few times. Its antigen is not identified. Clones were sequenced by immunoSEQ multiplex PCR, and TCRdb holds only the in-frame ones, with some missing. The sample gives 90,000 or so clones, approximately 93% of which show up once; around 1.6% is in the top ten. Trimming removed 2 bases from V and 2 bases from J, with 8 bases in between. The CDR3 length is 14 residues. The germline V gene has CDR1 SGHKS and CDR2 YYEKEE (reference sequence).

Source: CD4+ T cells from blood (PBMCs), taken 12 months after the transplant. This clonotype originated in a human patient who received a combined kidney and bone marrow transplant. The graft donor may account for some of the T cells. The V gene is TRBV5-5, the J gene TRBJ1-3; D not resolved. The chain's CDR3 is CASSLWAPGNTIYF. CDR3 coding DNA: TGTGCCAGCAGCTTATGGGCCCCTGGAAACACCATATATTTT.